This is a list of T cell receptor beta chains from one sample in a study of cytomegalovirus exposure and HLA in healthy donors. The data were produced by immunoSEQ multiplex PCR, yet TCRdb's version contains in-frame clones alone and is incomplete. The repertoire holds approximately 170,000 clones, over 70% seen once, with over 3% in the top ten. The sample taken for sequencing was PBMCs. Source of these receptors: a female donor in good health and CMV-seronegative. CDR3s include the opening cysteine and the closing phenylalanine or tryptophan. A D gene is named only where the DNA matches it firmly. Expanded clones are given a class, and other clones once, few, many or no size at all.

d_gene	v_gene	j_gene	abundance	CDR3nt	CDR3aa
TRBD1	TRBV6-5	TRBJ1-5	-	TGTGCCAGCAGCCTGGGACAGGGAGGCAATCAGCCCCAGCATTTT	CASSLGQGGNQPQHF
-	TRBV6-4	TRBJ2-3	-	TGTGCCAGCAGCGATACTAGCACAGATACGCAGTATTTT	CASSDTSTDTQYF
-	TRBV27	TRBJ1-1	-	TGTGCCAGCAGTAAGAGCCGGGACATTAACACTGAAGCTTTCTTT	CASSKSRDINTEAFF
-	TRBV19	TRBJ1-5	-	TGTGCCAGTAGCAACAGGGATAGCAATCAGCCCCAGCATTTT	CASSNRDSNQPQHF
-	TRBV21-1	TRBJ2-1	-	TGTGCCAGCAGCAAAGCAGGGCTAGCGCGGGGATCTGACAATGAGCAGTTCTTC	CASSKAGLARGSDNEQFF
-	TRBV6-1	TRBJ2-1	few	TGTGCCAGCGGGGCACCAACCTACAATGAGCAGTTCTTC	CASGAPTYNEQFF
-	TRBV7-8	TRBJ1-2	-	TGTGCCAGCAGCCCGTTGGCGAGGATGCTAAGGCATGGCTACACCTTC	CASSPLARMLRHGYTF
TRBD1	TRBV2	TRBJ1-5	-	TGTGCCAGCACAGGACAGGTTAGCAATCAGCCCCAGCATTTT	CASTGQVSNQPQHF
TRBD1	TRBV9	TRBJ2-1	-	TGTGCCAGCAGCGCCCGACAGGGGATCTACAATGAGCAGTTCTTC	CASSARQGIYNEQFF
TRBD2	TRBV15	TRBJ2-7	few	TGTGCCACCAGCAGAGTGGCTAGCGGGTTTTCTTACGAGCAGTACTTC	CATSRVASGFSYEQYF
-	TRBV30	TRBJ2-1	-	TGTGCCTGGAGCGCCCGACAATCAAATGAGCAGTTCTTC	CAWSARQSNEQFF
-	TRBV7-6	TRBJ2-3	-	TGTGCCAGCAGCCCCCTAGACTGGATGAGCACAGATACGCAGTATTTT	CASSPLDWMSTDTQYF
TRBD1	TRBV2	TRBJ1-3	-	TGTGCCAGCAGAAACAGGGGTGGAAACACCATATATTTT	CASRNRGGNTIYF
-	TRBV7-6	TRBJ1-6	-	TGTGCCAGCAGCTTCTCGGACAGCCGGTTGAATAGAAATTCACCCCTCCACTTT	CASSFSDSRLNRNSPLHF
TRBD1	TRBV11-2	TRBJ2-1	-	TGTGCCAGCAGTCCTACAGGGGGTAATGAGCAGTTCTTC	CASSPTGGNEQFF
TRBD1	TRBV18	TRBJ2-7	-	TGTGCCAGCTCACCCCGACAGGGAACTATACGCTCCTACGAGCAGTACTTC	CASSPRQGTIRSYEQYF
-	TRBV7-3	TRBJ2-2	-	TGTGCCAGCAACCCTACAGGGACCGGGGAGCTGTTTTTT	CASNPTGTGELFF
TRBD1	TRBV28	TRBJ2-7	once	TGTGCCAGCAGTCGTAGGGGGCGGTACGAGCAGTACTTC	CASSRRGRYEQYF
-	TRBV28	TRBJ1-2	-	TGTGCCAGCAGTCTCCAGGGATTGTGGGATCCGATGGGCTACACCTTC	CASSLQGLWDPMGYTF
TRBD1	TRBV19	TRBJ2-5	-	TGTGCCAGTAGTATGATTTCCGGGACAGGGCATCAAGAGACCCAGTACTTC	CASSMISGTGHQETQYF
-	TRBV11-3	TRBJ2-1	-	TGTGCCAGCAGCTTAGGAGAGGTTAACAATGAGCAGTTCTTC	CASSLGEVNNEQFF
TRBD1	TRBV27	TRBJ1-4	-	TGTGCCAGCAGTTTATTTCGTGGTCTAAGGACAGGAAGACCAGCAACTAATGAAAAACTGTTTTTT	CASSLFRGLRTGRPATNEKLFF
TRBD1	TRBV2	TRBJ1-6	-	TGTGCCAGCAGTGAGGGACAGTGGAATTCACCCCTCCACTTT	CASSEGQWNSPLHF
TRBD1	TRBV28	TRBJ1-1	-	TGTGCCAGCAGTTGGGGACAGAATAAAGCTTTCTTT	CASSWGQNKAFF
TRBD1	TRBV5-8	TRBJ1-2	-	TGTGCCAGCAGCCGCGGACAGGGAACATTCTATGGCTACACCTTC	CASSRGQGTFYGYTF
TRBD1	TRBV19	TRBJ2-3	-	TGTGCCAGTAAAAGAGGGACAGGGGAAACAGATACGCAGTATTTT	CASKRGTGETDTQYF
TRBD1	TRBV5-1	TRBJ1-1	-	TGCGCCAGCAGCACCGGGACAGGAATGAACACTGAAGCTTTCTTT	CASSTGTGMNTEAFF
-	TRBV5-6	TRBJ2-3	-	TGTGCCAGCAGCTTGTTAGGGCAGGGAGGAGATACGCAGTATTTT	CASSLLGQGGDTQYF
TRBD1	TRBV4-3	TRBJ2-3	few	TGCGCCAGCAGCCAATCAACAGGGGTTAGCACAGATACGCAGTATTTT	CASSQSTGVSTDTQYF
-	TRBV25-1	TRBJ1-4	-	TGTGCCAGCAGGCATACAGGGAGTGAAAAACTGTTTTTT	CASRHTGSEKLFF
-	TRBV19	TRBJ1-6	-	TGTGCCAGTAGTTGGAGGGTTTGGGGGACCGCTAATTCACCCCTCCACTTT	CASSWRVWGTANSPLHF
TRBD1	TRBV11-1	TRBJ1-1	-	TGTGCCAGCAGCTCTGTCCCGGGACAGGGGATGAACACTGAAGCTTTCTTT	CASSSVPGQGMNTEAFF
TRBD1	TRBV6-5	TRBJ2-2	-	TGTGCCAGCAGTTGGGACAGGGGGCTCACCGGGGAGCTGTTTTTT	CASSWDRGLTGELFF
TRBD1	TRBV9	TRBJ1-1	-	TGTGCCAGCAGCCTCGGGACCTTGAGACAGGGGATCACTGAAGCTTTCTTT	CASSLGTLRQGITEAFF
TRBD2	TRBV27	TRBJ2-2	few	TGTGCCAGCATGGGACTAGCGGGAGATGGGGAGCTGTTTTTT	CASMGLAGDGELFF
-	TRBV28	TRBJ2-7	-	TGTGCCAGCAGTTTAACGACTTACGAGCAGTACTTC	CASSLTTYEQYF